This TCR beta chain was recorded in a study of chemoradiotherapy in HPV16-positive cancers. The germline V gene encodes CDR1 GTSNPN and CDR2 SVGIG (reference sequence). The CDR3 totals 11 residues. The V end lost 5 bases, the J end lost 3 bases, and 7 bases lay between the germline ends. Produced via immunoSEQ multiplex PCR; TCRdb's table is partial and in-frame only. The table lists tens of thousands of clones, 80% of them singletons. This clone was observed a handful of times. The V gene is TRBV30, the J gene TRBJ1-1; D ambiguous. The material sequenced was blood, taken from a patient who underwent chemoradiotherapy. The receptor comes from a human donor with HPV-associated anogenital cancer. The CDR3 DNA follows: TGTGCCTGGCGTGGGGACACTGAAGCTTTCTTT. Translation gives CAWRGDTEAFF.